The 16 T cell receptor beta chains below all came from one sample that was sequenced in a study of long-term antiretroviral therapy in people with HIV. Samples were assayed with immunoSEQ v3.0 at survey level. Clones were read by immunoSEQ multiplex PCR, and TCRdb kept only the in-frame ones, dropping some. The sample yields some 27,000 clones, approximately 85% seen once. This sample comprised unsorted PBMCs, obtained 3 years after starting antiretroviral therapy. The receptor set was obtained from a man aged 40-49 years with HIV.

The chain joins TRBV27 to TRBJ1-2; 8 bases are shared with TRBD1. The CDR3 length is 14 residues. Germline CDR1 is MNHEY and CDR2 is SMNVEV (reference sequence). Trimming cost V 5 bases and J 7 bases; bases outside gene matches: 9. The CDR3 nucleotides read TGTGCCAGCAGTCCGATGGACAGGGCCGTTGGCTACACCTTC. As protein: CASSPMDRAVGYTF.

This clone appeared a single time. The genes are TRBV20-1 and TRBJ2-7; unclear D gene. Germline assignment: CDR1 DFQATT and CDR2 SNEGSKA (reference sequence). Trimming shortened V by 6 bases and J by 5 bases, and 8 bases separated the two germline ends. CDR3 size: 10 residues. CDR3 region: CSAERNEQYF. CDR3 DNA: TGCAGTGCCGAACGGAACGAGCAGTACTTC.

The chain carries TRBV29-1 and TRBJ2-2, with TRBD2 matching 13 bases. Germline CDR1 is SQVTM and CDR2 is ANQGSEA. This CDR3 has 17 amino acids. V shed 4 bases, J shed 3 bases, and the junction held 8 bases outside the gene matches. The CDR3 reads CSVAVLAGGTYTGELFF. The CDR3 bases are TGCAGCGTTGCCGTACTAGCGGGAGGGACCTACACCGGGGAGCTGTTTTTT.

In its sample, this clone was seen once. The chain has TRBV19 and TRBJ1-5, with 9 bases that match TRBD1. The germline V gene has CDR1 LNHDA and CDR2 SQIVND (reference sequence). The V gene end was trimmed by 4 bases and the J gene end by 1 base; junction bases not matched to a gene: 2. The CDR3 is 15 amino acids. The DNA of the CDR3 is TGTGCCAGTAGTAGGGACAGGGCCAGCAATCAGCCCCAGCATTTT. This translates into CASSRDRASNQPQHF.

The V call is TRBV6-1, the J call TRBJ2-2, with D unresolved. Germline CDR1 reads MNHNS; CDR2 reads SASEGT. The V gene lost 5 bases and the J gene lost 2 bases, with 9 bases spanning the gap. The CDR3 covers 14 residues. CDR3 sequence: CASSNPGNTGELFF. Here the CDR3 DNA reads TGTGCCAGCAGTAACCCAGGAAACACCGGGGAGCTGTTTTTT.

The rearrangement uses TRBV28 and TRBJ2-2, with a weak D call TRBD1 (6 bases). CDR3 length: 17 amino acids. V lost 7 bases and J 6 bases, leaving 24 bases between the germline ends. From germline, CDR1 is MDHEN and CDR2 SYDVKM. The CDR3 DNA is TGTGCCAGCAACCCCTCCGGGACAACTATTAGGGCCGGGGAGCTGTTTTTT. Translation: CASNPSGTTIRAGELFF. The full variable domain, completed using reference TRBV28 and TRBJ2-2, is DVKVTQSSRYLVKRTGEKVFLECVQDMDHENMFWYRQDPGLGLRLIYFSYDVKMKEKGDIPEGYSVSREKKERFSLILESASTNQTSMYLCASNPSGTTIRAGELFFGEGSRLTVL.

This chain links TRBV6-5 with TRBJ2-5; 8 nucleotides match TRBD1. This CDR3 is built from 15 residues. Germline assignment: CDR1 MNHEY and CDR2 SVGAGI. Trimming cost V 4 bases and J 2 bases; bases outside gene matches: 6. CDR3 residues: CASSFSGTGQETQYF. CDR3 DNA: TGTGCCAGCAGTTTCTCCGGGACAGGACAAGAGACCCAGTACTTC.

The chain joins TRBV5-5 to TRBJ2-3, with D possibly being TRBD1 (5 bases). V was pared by 0 bases and J by 1 base, with 21 bases between. Germline assignment: CDR1 SGHKS and CDR2 YYEKEE (reference sequence). The CDR3 is 19 amino acids. CDR3 sequence (DNA): TGTGCCAGCAGCTTGGACCAAAAAGTTGCAAGGGGCGGCACAGATACGCAGTATTTT. Translated, it gives CASSLDQKVARGGTDTQYF. The full variable domain, its missing parts supplied by reference TRBV5-5 and TRBJ2-3, is DAGVTQSPTHLIKTRGQQVTLRCSPISGHKSVSWYQQVLGQGPQFIFQYYEKEERGRGNFPDRFSARQFPNYSSELNVNALLLGDSALYLCASSLDQKVARGGTDTQYFGPGTRLTVL.

The CDR3 DNA reads TGCGCCAGCAGCCAAGATACGTGGGACTCCTACAATGAGCAGTTCTTC. Its protein is CASSQDTWDSYNEQFF. This chain uses TRBV4-1 with TRBJ2-1; no clear D gene. V gave up 0 bases and J gave up 0 bases, with 9 bases separating them. CDR3 size: 16 residues. The germline gives CDR1 MGHRA, CDR2 YSYEKL.

The CDR3 DNA is TGTGCCCTAGGGACAGGGGTCACAGATACGCAGTATTTT. This codes for CALGTGVTDTQYF. V is TRBV7-9 and J is TRBJ2-3, with 10 positions matching TRBD1. CDR1 SEHNR and CDR2 FQNEAQ come from the germline V gene (reference sequence). V lost 11 bases, J lost 2 bases, and 4 bases stayed unmatched. The CDR3 is 13 amino acids.

The sample holds one count of this clone. Other nucleotide sequences in the sample specify the same CDR3. The chain carries TRBV19 and TRBJ1-1; D call uncertain. There are 11 residues in the CDR3. The V and J ends lost 7 bases and 4 bases respectively, with 7 bases between them. Germline V gives CDR1 LNHDA, CDR2 SQIVND (reference sequence). CDR3: CASMGSTEAFF. The DNA for the CDR3 is TGTGCCAGTATGGGGAGCACTGAAGCTTTCTTT.

V gene TRBV6-6 combines with J gene TRBJ2-1; D is uncertain. The germline CDR1 and CDR2 sequences are MNHNY and SVGAGI (reference sequence). The ends were cut back, 1 base at V and 0 bases at J, with 10 bases in the middle. This CDR3 contains 16 residues. The CDR3: CASSYYSYTSYNEQFF. CDR3 nucleotides: TGTGCCAGCAGTTACTACTCGTATACCTCCTACAATGAGCAGTTCTTC.

This sequence joins TRBV4-1 and TRBJ1-2; 8 nucleotides line up with TRBD1. Germline lookup yields CDR1 MGHRA and CDR2 YSYEKL. The CDR3 is 17 residues long. Unmatched junction bases numbered 14, after V lost 0 bases and J lost 8 bases. The CDR3 DNA follows: TGCGCCAGCAGCCAAGATATTTATGGGCAGGGGGCGCAAGGCTACACCTTC. Its translation: CASSQDIYGQGAQGYTF.

V is TRBV19 and J is TRBJ1-1; no clear D. The length of the CDR3 is 15 residues. Trimming took off 3 bases at V and 4 bases at J, with 15 bases between the two ends. Germline CDR1 is LNHDA and CDR2 is SQIVND (reference sequence). CDR3 bases: TGTGCCAGTAGTATGATGTCGGAATTGGGCACTGAAGCTTTCTTT. Translated, it gives CASSMMSELGTEAFF.

The rearrangement joins TRBV30 to TRBJ1-4; TRBD1 is a possible D gene (5 bases). The length of the CDR3 is 13 residues. V lost 7 bases, J lost 5 bases, and 14 bases lay in between. Germline V gene data show CDR1 as GTSNPN and CDR2 as SVGIG (reference sequence). The CDR3 DNA reads as TGTGCCTACTCCGGGACGTCGAATGAAAAACTGTTTTTT. This codes for CAYSGTSNEKLFF. The full variable domain, with the rest looked up from reference TRBV30 and TRBJ1-4, is SQTIHQWPATLVQPVGSPLSLECTVEGTSNPNLYWYRQAAGRGLQLLFYSVGIGQISSEVPQNLSASRPQDRQFILSSKKLLLSDSGFYLCAYSGTSNEKLFFGSGTQLSVL.

The rearrangement joins TRBV5-5 to TRBJ2-2; maybe TRBD2 (6 bases). The CDR3 has 15 amino acids. CDR1 is SGHKS, CDR2 YYEKEE, per germline (reference sequence). The V end lost 4 bases, the J end lost 4 bases, and 14 bases lay between the germline ends. CDR3 sequence reads: CASSGGLLATGELFF. In nucleotides, the CDR3 is TGTGCCAGCAGCGGGGGACTTCTTGCCACCGGGGAGCTGTTTTTT.